This T cell receptor beta chain was identified during a study of cytomegalovirus exposure and HLA in healthy donors. Study outcomes and limitations: Association of a missense DCLRE1C variant with TCR beta V- and J-gene trimming was reported in a later analysis.

This clone was counted ten times or more. The antigen remains unidentified. Primers included in the PCR were 60 Vbeta and 13 Jbeta primers. Assay used: immunoSEQ multiplex PCR; TCRdb lists only in-frame clones, some missing. Here the sample spans approximately 140,000 clones, roughly 73% being singletons. Germline V gives CDR1 MRHNA, CDR2 SNTAGT. V gave up 1 base and J gave up 4 bases; unmatched junction bases: 4. This CDR3 region has 16 residues. The sequenced material came from PBMCs. The clonotype originates from a woman aged 18-29 years in good health and CMV-seronegative. The chain recombines TRBV6-4 with TRBJ2-3, with 11 nucleotides matching TRBD2. The CDR3 DNA reads as TGTGCCAGCAGTGACTTAGCGGGGGGGAGTGCAGATACGCAGTATTTT. Translation gives CASSDLAGGSADTQYF.